The 27 T cell receptor beta chains below come from one sample, sequenced in a study of early T cells in non-severe SARS-CoV-2 infection. TCRdb ran MiXCR on the 5' RACE reads and lists one entry per CDR3 protein. Among 10,000 to 12,000 distinct CDR3 sequences listed, around 5% were seen once. The sequenced sample consisted of whole blood. These receptors were taken from an adult who was a healthcare worker with PCR-confirmed SARS-CoV-2 infection or an uninfected control (not recorded which).

By sample fraction, this clonotype is medium-sized (0.01 to 0.1%). The rearrangement joins TRBV25-1 to TRBJ1-1; the D is unclear. Per the germline V gene, CDR1 is MGHDK and CDR2 is SYGVNS. With 3 bases removed from V and 5 bases from J, the gap between germline ends came to 16 bases. The length of the CDR3 is 15 residues. CDR3 protein: CASSDVTGIGTEAFF. The CDR3 DNA reads as TGTGCCAGCAGTGATGTAACGGGGATAGGGACTGAAGCTTTCTTT.

This clonotype ranks as medium-sized (0.01 to 0.1%). The chain has TRBV7-2 and TRBJ1-4, with 7 bases matching TRBD1. CDR1 SGHTA and CDR2 FQGNSA come from the germline V gene. After removal of 5 bases from V and 8 bases from J, the junction contained 11 bases not matched to a gene. CDR3 length equals 15 residues. CDR3 DNA sequence: TGTGCCAGCAGCCACTCCAGGGGGGTAGGCGAAAAACTGTTTTTT. It specifies CASSHSRGVGEKLFF.

This clonotype appeared many times. V is TRBV19 and J is TRBJ2-1; D gene uncertain. Germline assignment: CDR1 LNHDA and CDR2 SQIVND (reference sequence). The CDR3 has 13 residues. Trimming stripped 7 bases from V and 0 bases from J, with 7 bases between. CDR3 protein: CASTPHSYNEQFF. The CDR3 nucleotides read TGTGCCAGTACACCCCACTCCTACAATGAGCAGTTCTTC. The whole variable domain, remainder taken from reference TRBV19 and TRBJ2-1, is DGGITQSPKYLFRKEGQNVTLSCEQNLNHDAMYWYRQDPGQGLRLIYYSQIVNDFQKGDIAEGYSVSREKKESFPLTVTSAQKNPTAFYLCASTPHSYNEQFFGPGTRLTVL.

The chain links TRBV9 to TRBJ2-5; 8 bases line up with TRBD2. The CDR3 covers 15 residues. V lost 0 bases, J lost 2 bases, and 3 bases stayed unmatched. The V gene's germline CDR1 is SGDLS and CDR2 YYNGEE. The CDR3: CASSVDPSGQETQYF. In DNA form, the CDR3 reads TGTGCCAGCAGCGTAGACCCTAGCGGGCAAGAGACCCAGTACTTC.

In its sample, this clonotype was seen many times. This sequence joins TRBV7-2 and TRBJ2-2; D not certain. Trimming took off 2 bases at V and 5 bases at J, with 9 bases between the two ends. The CDR3 runs 14 residues. CDR1 SGHTA and CDR2 FQGNSA come from the germline V gene. CDR3 residues: CASSLSRRTGELFF. The DNA of the CDR3 is TGTGCCAGCAGCTTATCTAGACGGACCGGGGAGCTGTTTTTT.

The V and J genes are TRBV12-3 or TRBV12-4 and TRBJ1-1, with D unresolved. This CDR3 contains 14 residues. The V end lost 3 bases, the J end lost 7 bases, and 15 bases lay between the germline ends. The DNA for the CDR3 is TGTGCCAGCAGTTTTTTGCCCGGGCAAGGTGAAGCTTTCTTT. Translation gives CASSFLPGQGEAFF.

This clonotype came up many times. The V gene is TRBV7-6, the J gene TRBJ2-5; 7 nucleotides agree with TRBD1. V was clipped by 4 bases and J by 5 bases; unmatched bases: 10. The germline gives CDR1 SGHVS, CDR2 FNYEAQ. CDR3 length: 15 amino acids. The DNA for the CDR3 is TGTGCCAGCAGCTCCGACAGGGTAGGGTCGGAGACCCAGTACTTC. Its translation is CASSSDRVGSETQYF.

This clonotype was found many times. V gene TRBV20-1 combines with J gene TRBJ2-7; D not certain. The CDR3 has 13 residues. The germline V and J ends were trimmed by 5 bases and 3 bases, with 14 bases remaining between them. Germline V gene sequence: CDR1 DFQATT, CDR2 SNEGSKA (reference sequence). The CDR3 nucleotides are TGCAGTGCTGAGTCGCTACAGAGCTACGAGCAGTACTTC. It is translated as CSAESLQSYEQYF.

This clonotype appeared many times. The gene calls are TRBV7-2 and TRBJ2-7, with 9 bases lining up with TRBD1. Unmatched junction bases numbered 11, after V lost 3 bases and J lost 2 bases. There are 17 residues in the CDR3. CDR1 is SGHTA, CDR2 FQGNSA, per germline. This chain's CDR3 is CASSFLIGQGRPYEQYF. The CDR3 nucleotides are TGTGCCAGCAGCTTCTTAATTGGACAGGGGAGGCCCTACGAGCAGTACTTC.

This clonotype was observed at least ten times. The J gene is TRBJ2-1, the V gene TRBV6-5, with 9 nucleotides matching TRBD1. Germline V gene sequence: CDR1 MNHEY, CDR2 SVGAGI. The CDR3 consists of 14 residues. Trimming cost V 2 bases and J 9 bases; bases outside gene matches: 5. The DNA of the CDR3 is TGTGCCAGCAGTTACAGACAGGGGGTGACTGAGCAGTTCTTC. It yields the protein CASSYRQGVTEQFF.

This clonotype was seen repeatedly, ten times or more. CDR3 nucleotides: TGTGCCAGCAGCCCTTATAGCGGGGCTTTGTACAATGAGCAGTTCTTC. Translation: CASSPYSGALYNEQFF. The chain links TRBV5-8 to TRBJ2-1; 8 positions agree with TRBD2. The CDR3 sequence is 16 residues long. CDR1 SGHTS and CDR2 YDEGEE come from the germline V gene. V lost 4 bases and J lost 4; bases outside the gene matches: 10.

This clonotype appeared many times. The CDR3 DNA reads TGCGCCAGCAGCTTCGGACAGCGAGGGGAGCAGTACTTC. It codes for CASSFGQRGEQYF. The genes are TRBV5-1 and TRBJ2-7; maybe TRBD1 (6 bases). The V end lost 2 bases, the J end lost 7 bases, and 13 bases lay between the germline ends. The CDR3 is 13 amino acids. Germline V lookup: CDR1 SGHRS, CDR2 YFSETQ. The full variable domain, rest sourced from reference TRBV5-1 and TRBJ2-7, is KAGVTQTPRYLIKTRGQQVTLSCSPISGHRSVSWYQQTPGQGLQFLFEYFSETQRNKGNFPGRFSGRQFSNSRSEMNVSTLELGDSALYLCASSFGQRGEQYFGPGTRLTVT.

This clonotype was counted ten times or more. The chain couples TRBV12-3 or TRBV12-4 to TRBJ2-2; D gene uncertain. CDR3 length equals 13 residues. Trimming cost V 2 bases and J 2 bases, with 3 bases left between them. The CDR3 here is CASSLYNTGELFF. The CDR3 DNA sequence: TGTGCCAGCAGTTTATACAACACCGGGGAGCTGTTTTTT.

By proportion, this clonotype is medium-sized. CDR3 loop: CASSLGTGGTGQPQHF. The CDR3, as DNA: TGTGCCAGCTCACTTGGGACAGGGGGCACAGGTCAGCCCCAGCATTTT. The gene calls are TRBV18 and TRBJ1-5; 12 bases are shared with TRBD1. CDR3 length equals 16 residues. The V segment lost 4 bases and the J segment 6 bases; nucleotides outside the gene matches: 7. From germline, CDR1 is KGHSH and CDR2 LQKENI.

Ten or more counts support this clonotype. The chain has TRBV5-1 and TRBJ1-1; tentative D call: TRBD1 (6 bases). The CDR3 extends over 14 amino acids. CDR1 and CDR2 from the germline V gene are SGHRS and YFSETQ. V dropped 1 base and J dropped 1 base, with 8 bases sitting between them. The CDR3 loop is CASSLRTANTEAFF. The CDR3 DNA reads TGCGCCAGCAGCTTGAGGACAGCGAACACTGAAGCTTTCTTT.

By frequency in the sample, this clonotype is medium-sized. V gene TRBV20-1 combines with J gene TRBJ1-1; D ambiguous. Germline lookup yields CDR1 DFQATT and CDR2 SNEGSKA (reference sequence). The CDR3 loop spans 15 amino acids. With 1 base removed from V and 0 bases from J, the gap between germline ends came to 12 bases. This CDR3 reads CSARAAGGMNTEAFF. The CDR3 coding sequence is TGCAGTGCTAGAGCAGCAGGAGGAATGAACACTGAAGCTTTCTTT.

By frequency in the sample, this clonotype is medium-sized. The V call is TRBV28, the J call TRBJ2-4, with D possibly TRBD2 on 6 matching bases. Trimming removed 7 bases at V and 9 bases at J, with 13 bases between. The germline gives CDR1 MDHEN, CDR2 SYDVKM. The CDR3 has 12 residues. The CDR3 DNA reads TGTGCCAGCACCCCCCCGCGGGGCATTCAGTACTTC. The encoded protein is CASTPPRGIQYF.

This clonotype has a count of ten or more. The chain has TRBV4-2 and TRBJ1-6; no firm D call. The germline gives CDR1 LGHNA, CDR2 YNFKEQ. The CDR3 runs to 18 residues. V was clipped by 1 base and J by 1 base, with 14 bases between them. The DNA for the CDR3 is TGTGCCAGCAGCCAAGGGTCCGGGGAAAGATCCTATAATTCACCCCTCCACTTT. It encodes CASSQGSGERSYNSPLHF.

Many counts were recorded for this clonotype. The rearrangement joins TRBV20-1 to TRBJ1-6; D not certain. Per the germline V gene, CDR1 is DFQATT and CDR2 is SNEGSKA (reference sequence). CDR3 length equals 15 residues. V lost 0 bases and J lost 9, with 15 bases in between. In DNA form, the CDR3 reads TGCAGTGCTAGAGATCCGGCCAGTTTGGGTTCACCCCTCCACTTT. Translated, it gives CSARDPASLGSPLHF.

This clonotype occurred many times. V usage is TRBV7-8 and J usage is TRBJ2-7; D uncertain. This CDR3 comprises 11 residues. Germline CDR1 SGHVS, CDR2 FQNEAQ. Trimming removed 8 bases at V and 2 bases at J, with 7 bases between. The CDR3 sequence: CASADPYEQYF. For the CDR3, the DNA is TGTGCCAGCGCGGACCCCTACGAGCAGTACTTC.

Ten or more counts support this clonotype. The chain is built from TRBV28 and TRBJ2-3; D gene uncertain. Germline V gives CDR1 MDHEN, CDR2 SYDVKM. The CDR3 length is 13 residues. The germline V and J ends were trimmed by 6 bases and 3 bases, with 10 bases remaining between them. CDR3 in DNA: TGTGCCAGCAGCCCCCCCGGAACAGATACGCAGTATTTT. It is translated as CASSPPGTDTQYF.

This clonotype is labeled as medium-sized (0.01 to 0.1%). The rearrangement links TRBV10-3 to TRBJ1-2, with D possibly being TRBD1 (5 bases). The V end was cut by 4 bases, the J end by 7 bases, with 19 bases between. The CDR3 totals 15 residues. The V gene's germline CDR1 is ENHRY and CDR2 SYGVKD. The CDR3 nucleotides are TGTGCCATCAGTGTTGTTCCTGGGGCTCTAGGTGGCTACACCTTC. Translating it yields CAISVVPGALGGYTF.

This clonotype has at least ten counts. The V and J genes are TRBV7-9 and TRBJ1-1; 9 bases line up with TRBD1. CDR1 and CDR2 from the germline V gene are SEHNR and FQNEAQ (reference sequence). There are 14 residues in the CDR3. With V trimmed by 5 bases and J by 8 bases, 9 bases remained unmatched. In nucleotides, the CDR3 is TGTGCCAGCAGCCCGGGGACAGGGCGGGAGGAAGCTTTCTTT. Translation: CASSPGTGREEAFF.

This clonotype was detected only a few times. The CDR3: CASSVVPWSSYEQYF. The CDR3 region has the DNA TGTGCCAGCAGCGTCGTTCCGTGGAGCTCCTACGAGCAGTACTTC. J is TRBJ2-7 and V is TRBV5-5; D is unclear. The V and J ends lost 4 bases and 0 bases respectively, with 14 bases between them. The CDR3 is made up of 15 amino acids. Germline V gene lookup returns CDR1 SGHKS and CDR2 YYEKEE (reference sequence).

This clonotype was found many times. The chain is built from TRBV5-1 and TRBJ2-5, with 7 bases identical to TRBD2. Germline CDR1 and CDR2: SGHRS and YFSETQ. V was clipped by 4 bases and J by 3 bases; unmatched bases: 0. There are 12 residues in the CDR3. The CDR3 region is CASSLAEETQYF. For the CDR3, the DNA is TGCGCCAGCAGCCTAGCGGAAGAGACCCAGTACTTC.

Many counts were recorded for this clonotype. This chain joins TRBV7-2 and TRBJ2-3; D is unclear. V lost 5 bases to trimming and J lost 4 bases, with 16 bases between them. Germline assignment: CDR1 SGHTA and CDR2 FQGNSA. This CDR3 is built from 15 residues. CDR3 in amino acids: CASSPRLQPSDTQYF. The CDR3 coding sequence is TGTGCCAGCAGCCCGAGACTCCAGCCCTCAGATACGCAGTATTTT.

This clonotype was seen more than once but under ten times. The chain carries TRBV3-1 and TRBJ2-5, with D hard to call. The V end was cut by 4 bases, the J end by 5 bases, with 17 bases between. Germline V lookup: CDR1 LGHDT, CDR2 YNNKEL (reference sequence). The CDR3 is 15 amino acids. The CDR3 bases are TGTGCCAGCAGCCCCGTTAGAAACGCCGGGGAGACCCAGTACTTC. It specifies CASSPVRNAGETQYF.